The source of this T cell receptor beta chain is a study of T cells in lung cancer brain metastases. Germline assignment: CDR1 MGHRA and CDR2 YSYEKL. The CDR3 is 18 amino acids. V shed 0 bases and J 4 bases; nucleotides not matched to a gene: 14. Patients with a history of multiple malignancies were excluded. Sequencing was performed with immunoSEQ multiplex PCR; in TCRdb, only in-frame clones are kept and a portion is missing. Of about 5,000 clones detected, roughly 85% appear once; the ten largest clones hold about 2.4%. The TCR comes from a man in his fifties or sixties with non-small cell lung cancer. The rearrangement links TRBV4-1 to TRBJ2-7, with TRBD1 matching over 8 bases. The sequenced sample consisted of tumor tissue from the primary lung tumor. In DNA, the CDR3 is TGCGCCAGCAGCCAAGAGGCCCACGGGGGACAGGTAAAATACGAGCAGTACTTC. Protein: CASSQEAHGGQVKYEQYF.